Listed below are T cell receptor beta chains from one sample, sequenced in a study of shared T cell receptors in the human thymus. Method: immunoSEQ multiplex PCR; TCRdb's copy keeps in-frame clones and lacks some. The sample has hundreds of thousands of clones, roughly 86% seen once. The same sample was also studied in work on human thymus T cells.

The material sequenced was thymocytes. The receptors derive from a boy in the first two years of life with a congenital heart defect. CDR3s include the opening cysteine and the closing phenylalanine or tryptophan. A D gene is named only where the DNA matches it firmly. Clone size, where shown, is once, few, many, or a class for clones that have expanded.

size	J	V	D	CDR3	DNA
.	TRBJ1-5	TRBV4-1	.	CASSQVLGVSHQPQHF	TGCGCCAGCAGCCAAGTATTAGGGGTTAGTCATCAGCCCCAGCATTTT
.	TRBJ1-4	TRBV6-6	.	CASSFTGLTNEKLFF	TGTGCCAGCAGTTTCACAGGGTTAACTAATGAAAAACTGTTTTTT
few	TRBJ2-7	TRBV11-3	TRBD2	CASSLGTGGTTYEQYF	TGTGCCAGCAGCTTAGGTACGGGGGGAACTACCTACGAGCAGTACTTC
.	TRBJ2-7	TRBV18	.	CASSPPERRYEQYF	TGTGCCAGCTCACCACCGGAGAGGCGCTACGAGCAGTACTTC
once	TRBJ2-2	TRBV4-3	.	CASSQKIRRVNDVPGELFF	TGCGCCAGCAGCCAGAAAATAAGGAGGGTAAATGACGTCCCCGGGGAGCTGTTTTTT
.	TRBJ1-6	TRBV5-6	.	CASSLEGEGNSPLHF	TGTGCCAGCAGCTTGGAGGGGGAAGGTAATTCACCCCTCCACTTT
few	TRBJ1-5	TRBV27	.	CASSSYKNQPQHF	TGTGCCAGCAGTTCTTATAAAAATCAGCCCCAGCATTTT
.	TRBJ2-3	TRBV28	TRBD2	CASSSGTSGRAYTDTQYF	TGTGCCAGCAGTTCCGGGACTAGCGGGAGGGCCTACACTGATACGCAGTATTTT
.	TRBJ2-5	TRBV30	TRBD2	CAWSVRLGEGETQYF	TGTGCCTGGAGTGTGAGGCTCGGGGAGGGGGAGACCCAGTACTTC
.	TRBJ2-7	TRBV6-6	TRBD2	CASRYTSGGFHEQYF	TGTGCCAGCAGGTATACTAGCGGGGGCTTCCACGAGCAGTACTTC
few	TRBJ1-4	TRBV28	.	CASSLCWAGAGEKLFF	TGTGCCAGCAGTTTATGCTGGGCGGGGGCGGGTGAAAAACTGTTTTTT
.	TRBJ2-3	TRBV5-6	.	CASSPKWGRVTDTQYF	TGTGCCAGCAGCCCCAAGTGGGGCCGGGTCACAGATACGCAGTATTTT
.	TRBJ1-6	TRBV18	TRBD1	CASSPRQGEHSPLHF	TGTGCCAGCTCACCCAGACAGGGGGAACATTCACCCCTCCACTTT
.	TRBJ2-5	TRBV28	TRBD1	CASSPPLRDRGRETQYF	TGTGCCAGCAGTCCACCCCTCAGGGACAGGGGGCGAGAGACCCAGTACTTC
.	TRBJ2-5	TRBV6-6	TRBD2	CASSYGGRAGETQYF	TGTGCCAGCAGTTATGGCGGGAGGGCCGGAGAGACCCAGTACTTC
few	TRBJ1-3	TRBV4-1	.	CASRGGKGNTIYF	TGCGCCAGCAGGGGGGGAAAGGGAAACACCATATATTTT
.	TRBJ1-1	TRBV11-2	.	CASSLERYREKYTEAFF	TGTGCCAGCAGCTTAGAGCGATACAGGGAAAAGTACACTGAAGCTTTCTTT
.	TRBJ2-7	TRBV27	TRBD2	CASSSGTRRHEQYF	TGTGCCAGCAGTTCGGGGACTAGGAGGCACGAGCAGTACTTC
.	TRBJ1-2	TRBV29-1	.	CSARGAGTSFYGYTF	TGCAGCGCCCGGGGGGCGGGCACCAGCTTCTATGGCTACACCTTC
.	TRBJ1-2	TRBV11-2	TRBD1	CASSLSPGGGYGYTF	TGTGCCAGCAGCTTATCACCAGGGGGTGGCTATGGCTACACCTTC
.	TRBJ2-5	TRBV5-4	TRBD2	CASSYSGGEETQYF	TGTGCCAGCAGCTATAGCGGGGGGGAAGAGACCCAGTACTTC
once	TRBJ1-1	TRBV18	.	CASSPLGLHTEAFF	TGTGCCAGCTCACCACTCGGGTTGCACACTGAAGCTTTCTTT
.	TRBJ1-2	TRBV28	.	CASSFHKNYGYTF	TGTGCCAGCTCATTCCACAAAAACTATGGCTACACCTTC
.	TRBJ2-1	TRBV6-4	TRBD2	CASSDSLAGAGNEQFF	TGTGCCAGCAGTGACTCCTTAGCGGGAGCTGGCAATGAGCAGTTCTTC
.	TRBJ1-5	TRBV7-2	TRBD1	CASSLGDRGPPNLNQPQHF	TGTGCCAGCAGCTTAGGGGACAGGGGGCCCCCTAACCTCAATCAGCCCCAGCATTTT
.	TRBJ2-3	TRBV11-2	TRBD1	CASSLKTGDSTDTQYF	TGTGCCAGCAGCTTAAAGACAGGGGATAGCACAGATACGCAGTATTTT
.	TRBJ2-3	TRBV11-2	TRBD2	CASSFRELAGSQDTQYF	TGTGCCAGCAGCTTCCGTGAACTAGCGGGAAGCCAAGATACGCAGTATTTT
few	TRBJ1-1	TRBV28	TRBD1	CASRPFFRDRGREWGLEAFF	TGTGCCAGCAGACCCTTCTTCCGGGACAGGGGGCGAGAGTGGGGACTTGAAGCTTTCTTT
.	TRBJ1-2	TRBV27	TRBD1	CASSSTGANYGYTF	TGTGCCAGCAGTTCGACAGGGGCCAACTATGGCTACACCTTC
.	TRBJ1-4	TRBV6-5	.	CASSPHPPSEKLFF	TGTGCCAGCAGCCCACATCCACCCTCGGAAAAACTGTTTTTT
.	TRBJ2-3	TRBV16	TRBD2	CASSLQSREVPLSDTQYF	TGTGCCAGCAGCCTACAATCGCGGGAGGTTCCTCTTAGCGATACGCAGTATTTT
.	TRBJ1-2	TRBV5-6	TRBD1	CASSVGTGEANYGYTF	TGTGCCAGCAGCGTTGGGACAGGCGAAGCTAACTATGGCTACACCTTC
.	TRBJ1-1	TRBV4-1	TRBD1	CASSQGQGNTEAFF	TGCGCCAGCAGCCAGGGACAGGGGAACACTGAAGCTTTCTTT
.	TRBJ1-4	TRBV28	TRBD1	CASPRGENEKLFF	TGTGCCAGCCCCAGGGGGGAGAATGAAAAACTGTTTTTT
.	TRBJ2-3	TRBV6-5	.	CASSLRTSADTQYF	TGTGCCAGCAGTCTCCGGACAAGCGCAGATACGCAGTATTTT
.	TRBJ2-7	TRBV11-2	TRBD2	CASSETAGKYEQYF	TGTGCCAGCAGCGAAACAGCGGGAAAGTACGAGCAGTACTTC
.	TRBJ2-5	TRBV7-9	.	CASSPLPGQIQETQYF	TGTGCCAGCAGCCCCCTACCCGGACAAATCCAAGAGACCCAGTACTTC
.	TRBJ1-2	TRBV28	.	CASSLFQGHYGYTF	TGTGCCAGCAGTTTATTTCAGGGGCACTATGGCTACACCTTC
.	TRBJ2-7	TRBV5-6	.	CASSHRRSSYEQYF	TGTGCCAGCAGCCACCGACGGAGCTCCTACGAGCAGTACTTC
once	TRBJ1-1	TRBV13	TRBD1	CASSSSRGRGYTEAFF	TGTGCCAGCAGCTCCTCCAGGGGCAGGGGGTACACTGAAGCTTTCTTT
.	TRBJ1-5	TRBV28	.	CASQIRGELSNQPQHF	TGTGCCAGCCAAATCCGGGGGGAGCTTAGCAATCAGCCCCAGCATTTT
.	TRBJ2-7	TRBV4-3	TRBD2	CAEPPSGRGEQYF	TGCGCAGAACCCCCTAGCGGGAGAGGCGAGCAGTACTTC
.	TRBJ1-2	TRBV12-5	.	CASGLEPGNGGYTF	TGTGCTAGTGGTTTGGAACCAGGGAACGGTGGCTACACCTTC
.	TRBJ1-1	TRBV7-8	TRBD1	CASSLERGRAFF	TGTGCCAGCAGCTTAGAAAGGGGGCGAGCTTTCTTT
few	TRBJ2-6	TRBV28	.	CASRAGGTGANVLTF	TGTGCCAGCAGGGCCGGGGGGACAGGGGCCAACGTCCTGACTTTC
once	TRBJ2-5	TRBV2	TRBD2	CATTEGGLVPQETQYF	TGTGCCACCACCGAAGGGGGACTAGTCCCCCAAGAGACCCAGTACTTC
.	TRBJ2-1	TRBV10-1	.	CASSPEGYNEQFF	TGCGCCAGCAGCCCCGAGGGCTACAATGAGCAGTTCTTC
.	TRBJ2-1	TRBV19	TRBD2	CASSLLAGGGEQFF	TGTGCCAGTTCCCTTCTAGCGGGAGGGGGTGAGCAGTTCTTC
.	TRBJ1-6	TRBV30	.	CAWSVQGGDSPLHF	TGTGCCTGGAGTGTACAGGGTGGGGATTCCCCCCTCCACTTT
.	TRBJ2-7	TRBV6-1	TRBD1	CASSEGQGGDEQYF	TGTGCCAGCAGTGAGGGACAGGGGGGCGACGAGCAGTACTTC
once	TRBJ1-1	TRBV28	.	CASSLSWTRLNTEAFF	TGTGCCAGCAGTTTAAGCTGGACAAGGTTGAACACTGAAGCTTTCTTT